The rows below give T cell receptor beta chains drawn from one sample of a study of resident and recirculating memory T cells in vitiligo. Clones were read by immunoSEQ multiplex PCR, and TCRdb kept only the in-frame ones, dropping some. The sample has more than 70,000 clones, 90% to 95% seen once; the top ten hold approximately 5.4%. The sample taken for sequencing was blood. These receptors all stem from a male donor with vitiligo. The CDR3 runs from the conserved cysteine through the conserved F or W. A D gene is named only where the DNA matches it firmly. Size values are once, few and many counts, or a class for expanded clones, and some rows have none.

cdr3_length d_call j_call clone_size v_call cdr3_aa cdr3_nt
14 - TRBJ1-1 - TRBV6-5 CASSRTASNTEAFF TGTGCCAGCAGCCGGACAGCTTCGAACACTGAAGCTTTCTTT
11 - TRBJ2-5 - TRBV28 CASSLLEAQYF TGTGCCAGCAGTTTATTAGAGGCCCAGTACTTC
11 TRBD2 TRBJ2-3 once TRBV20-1 CSAPGGDTQYF TGCAGTGCTCCCGGGGGGGATACGCAGTATTTT
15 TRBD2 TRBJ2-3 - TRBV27 CASSSILAGVNTQYF TGTGCCAGCAGTTCCATACTAGCGGGAGTAAATACGCAGTATTTT
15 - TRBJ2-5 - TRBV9 CASSFSTGLQETQYF TGTGCCAGCAGCTTCTCAACAGGGCTCCAAGAGACCCAGTACTTC
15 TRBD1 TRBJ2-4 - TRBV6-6 CASRWTGGLKNIQYF TGTGCCAGCAGGTGGACAGGGGGCCTGAAAAACATTCAGTACTTC
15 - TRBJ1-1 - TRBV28 CASTPPWGVNTEAFF TGTGCCAGCACCCCCCCCTGGGGCGTGAACACTGAAGCTTTCTTT
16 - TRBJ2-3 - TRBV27 CASSLSPGTQTDTQYF TGTGCCAGCAGTTTATCCCCCGGGACACAGACAGATACGCAGTATTTT
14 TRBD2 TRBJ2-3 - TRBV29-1 CSVEDSGRLNTQYF TGCAGCGTTGAAGATAGCGGGAGGTTGAATACGCAGTATTTT
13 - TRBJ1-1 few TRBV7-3 CASSAGGGTEAFF TGTGCCAGCAGCGCGGGGGGGGGCACTGAAGCTTTCTTT
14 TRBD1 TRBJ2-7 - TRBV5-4 CASSPPGQGYEQYF TGTGCCAGCAGCCCCCCGGGACAGGGCTACGAGCAGTACTTC
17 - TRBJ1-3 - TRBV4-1 CASSQPYRGAAGNTIYF TGCGCCAGCAGCCAACCTTACCGGGGAGCAGCTGGAAACACCATATATTTT
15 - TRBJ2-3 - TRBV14 CASSRQGIAVDTQYF TGTGCCAGCAGCCGACAGGGCATAGCGGTAGATACGCAGTATTTT
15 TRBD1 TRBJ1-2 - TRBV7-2 CASSRTGREAYGYTF TGTGCCAGCAGCCGGACAGGGAGGGAGGCCTATGGCTACACCTTC
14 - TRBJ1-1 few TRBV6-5 CASSYRGRKTEAFF TGTGCCAGCAGTTACCGGGGGAGGAAAACTGAAGCTTTCTTT
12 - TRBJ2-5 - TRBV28 CASSQGHETQYF TGTGCCAGCAGCCAGGGTCATGAGACCCAGTACTTC
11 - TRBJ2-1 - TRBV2 CASSEGREQFF TGTGCCAGCAGTGAGGGGAGAGAGCAGTTCTTC
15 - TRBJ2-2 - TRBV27 CASSLGQMNTGELFF TGTGCCAGCAGCCTCGGACAGATGAACACCGGGGAGCTGTTTTTT
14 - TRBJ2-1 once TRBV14 CASSAPRSYNEQFF TGTGCCAGCAGCGCCCCCCGGTCCTACAATGAGCAGTTCTTC
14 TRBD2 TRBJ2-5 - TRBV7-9 CASSPSGNQETQYF TGTGCCAGCAGCCCTAGCGGAAATCAAGAGACCCAGTACTTC
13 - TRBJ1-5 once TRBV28 CASSYGGNQPQHF TGTGCCAGCAGTTACGGGGGGAACCAGCCCCAGCATTTT
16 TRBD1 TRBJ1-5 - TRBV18 CASSHGQGEINQPQHF TGTGCCAGCTCCCATGGACAGGGAGAGATCAATCAGCCCCAGCATTTT
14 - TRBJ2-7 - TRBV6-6 CASSGDSPSGEQYF TGTGCCAGCAGTGGGGACTCCCCCAGCGGCGAGCAGTACTTC
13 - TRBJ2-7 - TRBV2 CAAAPLGAYEQYF TGTGCCGCAGCTCCTTTGGGGGCGTACGAGCAGTACTTC
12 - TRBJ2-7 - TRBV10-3 CAISESGQVQYF TGTGCCATCAGTGAGTCTGGGCAGGTGCAGTACTTC
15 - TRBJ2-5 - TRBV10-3 CAISERDNSQETQYF TGTGCCATCAGTGAGAGGGACAACAGCCAAGAGACCCAGTACTTC
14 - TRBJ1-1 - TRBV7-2 CASSATGSNTEAFF TGTGCCAGCAGCGCAACAGGGAGCAACACTGAAGCTTTCTTT
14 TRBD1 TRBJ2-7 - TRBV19 CASTAGTGTYEQYF TGTGCCAGTACCGCCGGGACAGGGACCTACGAGCAGTACTTC
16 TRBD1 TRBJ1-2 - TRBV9 CASSVATGGDNYGYTF TGTGCCAGCAGCGTAGCTACAGGGGGGGATAACTATGGCTACACCTTC
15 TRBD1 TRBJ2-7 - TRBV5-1 CASSATGQNSYEQYF TGCGCCAGCAGCGCTACGGGACAGAACTCCTACGAGCAGTACTTC
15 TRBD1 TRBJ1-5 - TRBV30 CAWTSGQVTNQPQHF TGTGCCTGGACTTCGGGACAGGTTACGAATCAGCCCCAGCATTTT
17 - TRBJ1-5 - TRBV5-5 CASSLAAGRRGDQPQHF TGTGCCAGCAGCTTGGCGGCTGGCCGCAGGGGCGATCAGCCCCAGCATTTT
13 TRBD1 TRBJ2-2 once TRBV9 CASTTTGAGELFF TGTGCCAGCACCACCACAGGGGCCGGGGAGCTGTTTTTT
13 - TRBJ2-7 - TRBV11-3 CASSLAPTYEQYF TGTGCCAGCAGCTTAGCGCCCACCTACGAGCAGTACTTC
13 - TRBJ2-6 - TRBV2 CASLLVGANVLTF TGTGCCAGCCTCCTTGTTGGGGCCAACGTCCTGACTTTC
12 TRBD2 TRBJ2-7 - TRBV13 CASQAGALEQYF TGTGCCAGCCAGGCGGGAGCTCTCGAGCAGTACTTC
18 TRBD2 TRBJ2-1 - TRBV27 CASSKLLTGTSVYNEQFF TGTGCCAGCAGCAAACTCTTGACCGGGACTAGCGTTTACAATGAGCAGTTCTTC
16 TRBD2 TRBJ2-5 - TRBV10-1 CASSESGGRAPETQYF TGCGCCAGCAGTGAGTCGGGCGGGAGGGCCCCGGAGACCCAGTACTTC
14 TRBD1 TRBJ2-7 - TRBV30 CAWGGQRISYEQYF TGTGCCTGGGGGGGACAGAGGATTTCCTACGAGCAGTACTTC
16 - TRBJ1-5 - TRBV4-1 CASSRVTGLSNQPQHF TGCGCCAGCAGCCGGGTGACAGGACTTAGCAATCAGCCCCAGCATTTT